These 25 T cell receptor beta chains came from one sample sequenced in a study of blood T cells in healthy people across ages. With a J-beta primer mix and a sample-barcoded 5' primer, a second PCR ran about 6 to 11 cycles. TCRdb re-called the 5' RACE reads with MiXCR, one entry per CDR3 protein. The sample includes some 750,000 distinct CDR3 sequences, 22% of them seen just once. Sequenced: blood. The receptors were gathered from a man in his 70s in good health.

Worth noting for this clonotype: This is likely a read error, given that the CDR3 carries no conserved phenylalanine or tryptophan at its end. This CDR3 is CASSLLGGAQDTQYS. CDR3 sequence (DNA): TGTGCCAGCAGCCTTTTAGGGGGGGCTCAAGATACGCAGTATTCT. The rearrangement links TRBV12-3 or TRBV12-4 to TRBJ2-3, with D possibly being TRBD2 (7 bases). This CDR3 spans 15 amino acids. V lost 6 bases, J lost 5 bases, and 18 bases lay in between.

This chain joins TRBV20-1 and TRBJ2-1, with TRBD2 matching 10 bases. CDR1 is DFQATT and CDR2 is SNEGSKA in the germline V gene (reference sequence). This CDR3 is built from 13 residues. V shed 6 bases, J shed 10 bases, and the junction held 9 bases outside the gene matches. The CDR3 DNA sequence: TGCAGTGCCCCACGTAGCGGGGGGCGGGAGCAGTTCTTC. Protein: CSAPRSGGREQFF.

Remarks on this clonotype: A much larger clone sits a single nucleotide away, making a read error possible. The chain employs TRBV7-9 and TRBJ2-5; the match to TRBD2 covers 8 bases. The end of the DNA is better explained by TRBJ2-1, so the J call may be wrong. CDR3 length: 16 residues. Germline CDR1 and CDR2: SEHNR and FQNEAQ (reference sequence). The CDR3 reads CASSLRGGTSRNEQFF. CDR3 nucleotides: TGTGCCAGCAGCTTACGGGGGGGGACTAGTAGGAATGAGCAGTTCTTC.

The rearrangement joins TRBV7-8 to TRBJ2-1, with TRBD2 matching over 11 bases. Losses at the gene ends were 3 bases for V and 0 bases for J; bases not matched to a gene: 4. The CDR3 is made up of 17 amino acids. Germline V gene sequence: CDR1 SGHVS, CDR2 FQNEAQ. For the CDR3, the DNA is TGTGCCAGCAGCTTCTGGACTAGCGGGTTCTCCTACAATGAGCAGTTCTTC. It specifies CASSFWTSGFSYNEQFF. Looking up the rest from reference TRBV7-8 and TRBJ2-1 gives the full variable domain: GAGVSQSPRYKVAKRGQDVALRCDPISGHVSLFWYQQALGQGPEFLTYFQNEAQLDKSGLPSDRFFAERPEGSVSTLKIQRTQQEDSAVYLCASSFWTSGFSYNEQFFGPGTRLTVL.

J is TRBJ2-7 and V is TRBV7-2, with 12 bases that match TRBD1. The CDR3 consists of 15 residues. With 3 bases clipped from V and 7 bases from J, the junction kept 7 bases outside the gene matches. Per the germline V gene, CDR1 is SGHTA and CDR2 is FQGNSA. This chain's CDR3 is CASSFRGQGANEQYV. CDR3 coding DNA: TGTGCCAGCAGCTTTAGGGGACAGGGGGCAAATGAGCAGTACGTC.

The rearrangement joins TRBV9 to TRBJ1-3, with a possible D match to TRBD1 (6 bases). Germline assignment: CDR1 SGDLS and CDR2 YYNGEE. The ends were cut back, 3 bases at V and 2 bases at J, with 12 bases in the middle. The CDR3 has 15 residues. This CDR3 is CASSGAGATGNTIYF. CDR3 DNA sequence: TGTGCCAGCAGCGGGGCGGGGGCCACTGGAAACACCATATATTTT.

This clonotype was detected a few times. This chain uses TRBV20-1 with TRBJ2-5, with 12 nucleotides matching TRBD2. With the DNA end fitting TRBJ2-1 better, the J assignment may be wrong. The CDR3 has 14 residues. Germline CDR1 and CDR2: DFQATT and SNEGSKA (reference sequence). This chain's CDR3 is CSAPRTSGTDEQFF. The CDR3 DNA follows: TGCAGTGCCCCACGGACTAGCGGGACCGATGAGCAGTTCTTC.

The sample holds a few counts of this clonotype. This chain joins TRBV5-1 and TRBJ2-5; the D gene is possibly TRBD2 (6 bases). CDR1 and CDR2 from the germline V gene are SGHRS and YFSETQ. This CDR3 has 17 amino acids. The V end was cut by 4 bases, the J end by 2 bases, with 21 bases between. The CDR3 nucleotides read TGCGCCAGCAGCGTCGGGACGGTTGGAGGGGTGCAAGAGACCCAGTACTTC. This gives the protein CASSVGTVGGVQETQYF.

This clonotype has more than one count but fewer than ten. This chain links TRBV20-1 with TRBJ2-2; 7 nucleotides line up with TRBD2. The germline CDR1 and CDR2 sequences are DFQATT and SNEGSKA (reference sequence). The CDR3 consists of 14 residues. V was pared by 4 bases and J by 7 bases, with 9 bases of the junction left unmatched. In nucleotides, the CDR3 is TGCAGTGCTAACGAGGCGGGGGTGGACGGGGAGCTGTTTTTT. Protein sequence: CSANEAGVDGELFF.

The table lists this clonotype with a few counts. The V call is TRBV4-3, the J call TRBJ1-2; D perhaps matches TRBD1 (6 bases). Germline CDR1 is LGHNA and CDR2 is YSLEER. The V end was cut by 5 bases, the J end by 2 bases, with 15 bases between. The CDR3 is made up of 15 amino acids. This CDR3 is CASSSQGRGNYGYTF. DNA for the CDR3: TGCGCCAGCAGCTCCCAGGGCAGGGGAAACTATGGCTACACCTTC.

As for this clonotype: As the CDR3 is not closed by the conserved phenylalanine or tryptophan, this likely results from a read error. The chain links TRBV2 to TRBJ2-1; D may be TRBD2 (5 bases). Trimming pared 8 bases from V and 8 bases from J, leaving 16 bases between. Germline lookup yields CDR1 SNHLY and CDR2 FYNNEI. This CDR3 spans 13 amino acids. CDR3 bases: TGTGCCAGCTCTAGGGAGAAGGTCTATGAGCAGTTCATC. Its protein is CASSREKVYEQFI.

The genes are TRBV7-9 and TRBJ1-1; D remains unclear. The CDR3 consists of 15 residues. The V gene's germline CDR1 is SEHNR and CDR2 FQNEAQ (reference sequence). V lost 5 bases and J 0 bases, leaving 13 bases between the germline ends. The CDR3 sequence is CASSPTRALNTEAFF. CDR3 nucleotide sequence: TGTGCCAGCAGCCCGACACGGGCATTGAACACTGAAGCTTTCTTT.

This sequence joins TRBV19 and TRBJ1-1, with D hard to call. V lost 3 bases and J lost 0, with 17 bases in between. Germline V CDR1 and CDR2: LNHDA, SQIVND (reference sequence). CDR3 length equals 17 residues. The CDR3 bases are TGTGCCAGTAGTATGGCCTTAGGTGGAGCCTTGAACACTGAAGCTTTCTTT. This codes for CASSMALGGALNTEAFF.

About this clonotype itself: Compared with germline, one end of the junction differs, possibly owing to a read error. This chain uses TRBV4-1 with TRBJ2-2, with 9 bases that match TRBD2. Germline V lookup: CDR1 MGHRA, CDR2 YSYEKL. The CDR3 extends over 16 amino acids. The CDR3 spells CASSQGLAGLTGELIF. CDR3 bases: TGCGCCAGCAGCCAAGGGCTAGCGGGGCTCACCGGGGAGCTGATTTTT.

The CDR3 here is CASSPGTAISNEKLFF. CDR3 DNA: TGTGCCAGCAGCCCCGGGACAGCAATAAGCAATGAAAAACTGTTTTTT. V is TRBV6-1 and J is TRBJ1-4, with 7 bases identical to TRBD1. The CDR3 contains 16 residues. The V gene's germline CDR1 is MNHNS and CDR2 SASEGT. Losses at the gene ends were 6 bases for V and 5 bases for J; bases not matched to a gene: 12.

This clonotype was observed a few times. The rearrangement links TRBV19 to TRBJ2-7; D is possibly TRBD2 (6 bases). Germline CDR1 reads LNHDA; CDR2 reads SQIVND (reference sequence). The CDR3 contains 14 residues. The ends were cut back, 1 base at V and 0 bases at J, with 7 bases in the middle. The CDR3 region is CASSIAGGSYEQYF. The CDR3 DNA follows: TGTGCCAGTAGTATAGCCGGGGGCTCCTACGAGCAGTACTTC.

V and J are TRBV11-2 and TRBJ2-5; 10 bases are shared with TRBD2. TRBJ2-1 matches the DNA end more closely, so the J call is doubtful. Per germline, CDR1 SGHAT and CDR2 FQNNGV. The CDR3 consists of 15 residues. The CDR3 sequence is CASVWLAGAGNEQFF. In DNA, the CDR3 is TGTGCCAGCGTTTGGCTAGCGGGAGCGGGGAATGAGCAGTTCTTC.

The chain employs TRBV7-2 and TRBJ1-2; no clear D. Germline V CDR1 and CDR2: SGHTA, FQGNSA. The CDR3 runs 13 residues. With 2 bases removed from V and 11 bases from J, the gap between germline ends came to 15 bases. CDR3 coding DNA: TGTGCCAGCAGCTTATCACAGATACCCGCATACACCTTC. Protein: CASSLSQIPAYTF.

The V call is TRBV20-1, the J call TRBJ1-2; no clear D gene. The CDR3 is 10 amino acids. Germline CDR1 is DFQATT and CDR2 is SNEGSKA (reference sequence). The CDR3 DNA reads TGCAGACCTCCCCAGGCGGGCTACACCTTC. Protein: CRPPQAGYTF.

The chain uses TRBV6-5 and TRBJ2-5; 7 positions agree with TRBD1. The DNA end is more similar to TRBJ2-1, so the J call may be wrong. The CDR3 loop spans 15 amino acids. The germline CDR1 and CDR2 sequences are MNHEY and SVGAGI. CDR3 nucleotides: TGTGCCAGCAGCATCGACAGGGCTGCACCCAATGAGCAGTTCTTC. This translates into CASSIDRAAPNEQFF.

The DNA for the CDR3 is TGTGCCAGCAGGCTTGCGGGGGGGAGCGCAGATACGCAGTATTTT. This codes for CASRLAGGSADTQYF. The rearrangement uses TRBV12-3 or TRBV12-4 and TRBJ2-3; 9 bases are a match to TRBD2. The J segment lost 4 bases and the V segment lost 6 bases, leaving 8 bases of the junction unmatched. CDR3 length: 15 residues.

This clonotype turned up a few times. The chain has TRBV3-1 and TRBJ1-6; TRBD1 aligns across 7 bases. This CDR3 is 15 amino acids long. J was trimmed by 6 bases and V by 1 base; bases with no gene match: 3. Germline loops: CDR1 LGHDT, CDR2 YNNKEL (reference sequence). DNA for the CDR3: TGTGCCAGCAGCCAAGGGGACAGACCTAATTCACCCCTCCACTTT. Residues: CASSQGDRPNSPLHF. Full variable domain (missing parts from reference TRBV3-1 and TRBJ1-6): DTAVSQTPKYLVTQMGNDKSIKCEQNLGHDTMYWYKQDSKKFLKIMFSYNNKELIINETVPNRFSPKSPDKAHLNLHINSLELGDSAVYFCASSQGDRPNSPLHFGNGTRLTVT.

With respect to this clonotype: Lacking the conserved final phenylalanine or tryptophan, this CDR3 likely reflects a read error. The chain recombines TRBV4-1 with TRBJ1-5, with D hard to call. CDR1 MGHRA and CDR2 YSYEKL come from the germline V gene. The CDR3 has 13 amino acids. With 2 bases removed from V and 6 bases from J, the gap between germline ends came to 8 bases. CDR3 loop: CASSQFVGQPQHS. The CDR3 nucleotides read TGCGCCAGCAGCCAATTTGTAGGTCAGCCCCAGCATTCT.

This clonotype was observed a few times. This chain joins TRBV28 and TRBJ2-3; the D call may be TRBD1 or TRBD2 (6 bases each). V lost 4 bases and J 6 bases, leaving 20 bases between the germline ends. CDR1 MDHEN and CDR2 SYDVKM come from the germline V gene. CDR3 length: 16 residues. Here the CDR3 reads CASSSGVGGPLDTQYF. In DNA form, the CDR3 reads TGTGCCAGCAGTTCTGGTGTTGGGGGGCCCTTGGATACGCAGTATTTT.

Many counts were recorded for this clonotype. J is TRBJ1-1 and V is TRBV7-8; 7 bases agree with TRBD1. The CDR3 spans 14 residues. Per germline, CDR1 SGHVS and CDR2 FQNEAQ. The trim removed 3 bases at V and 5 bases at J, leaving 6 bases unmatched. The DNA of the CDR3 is TGTGCCAGCAGCTTGGCAGGGGGTCGGACTGAAGCTTTCTTT. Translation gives CASSLAGGRTEAFF.